This T cell receptor beta chain derives from a study of regulatory T cells in long-lasting Graves disease. Study-level background: Positive TSH receptor antibodies alongside over 5 years of antithyroid drugs were what marked Graves' disease as persistent.

The time point was: persistent/refractory GD, antithyroid drugs over 5 years with positive TRAb. PBMC RNA served as the TCR library source. Arm-PCR with iRepertoire HTBI primers amplified the CDR3 regions for these TCR beta libraries. TCRdb re-derived calls from the multiplex PCR reads in MiXCR, one entry per CDR3 protein. The table shows around 450,000 distinct CDR3 sequences, with 20% to 25% occurring only once. Germline loops: CDR1 MNHGY, CDR2 SVAAGI. This CDR3 has 15 residues. V trimming: 3 bases; J trimming: 4 bases; junction bases outside the gene matches: 7. This clonotype was detected ten times or more.

This receptor was identified in a female donor with Graves disease. This chain uses TRBV6-9 with TRBJ2-5; 8 nucleotides match TRBD1. Specimen: peripheral blood mononuclear cells (PBMCs), collected when the disease was refractory, from a patient treated with antithyroid drugs. The CDR3 here is CASSYDGRGRETQYF. The CDR3 coding sequence is TGTGCCAGCAGTTACGACGGCAGGGGGCGAGAGACCCAGTACTTC.